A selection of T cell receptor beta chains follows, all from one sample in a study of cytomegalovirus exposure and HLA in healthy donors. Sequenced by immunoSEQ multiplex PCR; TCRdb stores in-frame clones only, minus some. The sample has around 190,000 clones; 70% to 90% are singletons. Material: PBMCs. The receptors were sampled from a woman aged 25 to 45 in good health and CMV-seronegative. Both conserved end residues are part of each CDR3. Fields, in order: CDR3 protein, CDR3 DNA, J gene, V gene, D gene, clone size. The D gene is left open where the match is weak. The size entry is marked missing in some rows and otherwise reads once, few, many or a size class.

CDR3 protein: CASSWTSGGSYEQYF
CDR3 DNA: TGTGCCAGCAGCTGGACTAGCGGGGGGTCCTACGAGCAGTACTTC
J gene: TRBJ2-7
V gene: TRBV7-8
D gene: TRBD2
clone size: -

CDR3 protein: CASSLTSGSYEQYF
CDR3 DNA: TGCGCCAGCAGCTTGACTAGCGGCTCCTACGAGCAGTACTTC
J gene: TRBJ2-7
V gene: TRBV5-1
D gene: TRBD2
clone size: -

CDR3 protein: CASSLPRDTTVNYGYTF
CDR3 DNA: TGTGCCAGCAGTTTACCCCGGGACACCACAGTTAACTATGGCTACACCTTC
J gene: TRBJ1-2
V gene: TRBV28
D gene: -
clone size: -

CDR3 protein: CASSLGQGRISPLHF
CDR3 DNA: TGTGCCAGCAGCTTAGGACAGGGGCGTATTTCACCCCTCCACTTT
J gene: TRBJ1-6
V gene: TRBV7-8
D gene: TRBD1
clone size: -

CDR3 protein: CASSFDRNFEQYF
CDR3 DNA: TGTGCCAGCAGCTTCGACAGGAACTTTGAGCAGTACTTC
J gene: TRBJ2-7
V gene: TRBV7-8
D gene: -
clone size: -

CDR3 protein: CASSLAGGGIDTQYF
CDR3 DNA: TGTGCCAGCAGCTTAGCGGGAGGAGGGATAGATACGCAGTATTTT
J gene: TRBJ2-3
V gene: TRBV7-9
D gene: -
clone size: once

CDR3 protein: CASSFGTAGDTQYF
CDR3 DNA: TGCGCCAGCAGCTTTGGGACAGCCGGAGATACGCAGTATTTT
J gene: TRBJ2-3
V gene: TRBV5-1
D gene: TRBD1
clone size: -

CDR3 protein: CASRDGLADLETQYF
CDR3 DNA: TGTGCCAGCAGGGATGGACTAGCGGACTTAGAGACCCAGTACTTC
J gene: TRBJ2-5
V gene: TRBV28
D gene: TRBD2
clone size: -

CDR3 protein: CASSPTPGTGVYYGYTF
CDR3 DNA: TGTGCCAGCAGTCCAACCCCCGGGACAGGGGTGTATTATGGCTACACCTTC
J gene: TRBJ1-2
V gene: TRBV27
D gene: TRBD1
clone size: -

CDR3 protein: CASSYFFPSTDTQYF
CDR3 DNA: TGTGCCAGCAGTTACTTCTTCCCTAGCACAGATACGCAGTATTTT
J gene: TRBJ2-3
V gene: TRBV6-6
D gene: -
clone size: -

CDR3 protein: CASSGGVGAGYTF
CDR3 DNA: TGCGCCAGCAGTGGGGGCGTGGGCGCTGGCTACACCTTC
J gene: TRBJ1-2
V gene: TRBV10-2
D gene: -
clone size: -

CDR3 protein: CASSYSGYGYEQYF
CDR3 DNA: TGTGCCAGCAGTTACTCTGGGTACGGGTACGAGCAGTACTTC
J gene: TRBJ2-7
V gene: TRBV6-5
D gene: -
clone size: -

CDR3 protein: CASSAHSGPGGTEAFF
CDR3 DNA: TGTGCCAGCAGTGCCCACTCGGGCCCAGGGGGCACTGAAGCTTTCTTT
J gene: TRBJ1-1
V gene: TRBV28
D gene: TRBD1
clone size: -

CDR3 protein: CASSGGGSGRFHEQYF
CDR3 DNA: TGTGCCAGCAGTGGAGGGGGTAGCGGGAGATTCCACGAGCAGTACTTC
J gene: TRBJ2-7
V gene: TRBV28
D gene: TRBD2
clone size: -

CDR3 protein: CASSLAIRRAPGELFF
CDR3 DNA: TGCGCCAGCAGCTTGGCCATCCGGAGGGCCCCCGGGGAGCTGTTTTTT
J gene: TRBJ2-2
V gene: TRBV5-1
D gene: -
clone size: -

CDR3 protein: CASSLKPKDHEQFF
CDR3 DNA: TGCGCCAGCAGCTTGAAGCCCAAAGATCATGAGCAGTTCTTC
J gene: TRBJ2-1
V gene: TRBV5-1
D gene: -
clone size: -

CDR3 protein: CASGPLAAQGTQYF
CDR3 DNA: TGTGCCAGCGGCCCGTTGGCGGCACAAGGTACGCAGTATTTT
J gene: TRBJ2-3
V gene: TRBV2
D gene: -
clone size: -

CDR3 protein: CASSPPRGYNEQFF
CDR3 DNA: TGTGCCAGCAGCCCCCCCCGGGGGTACAATGAGCAGTTCTTC
J gene: TRBJ2-1
V gene: TRBV4-2
D gene: -
clone size: -

CDR3 protein: CASSSGYEQYF
CDR3 DNA: TGTGCCAGCAGCTCGGGCTACGAGCAGTACTTC
J gene: TRBJ2-7
V gene: TRBV5-4
D gene: -
clone size: -

CDR3 protein: CATSRDPSSGHLYGYTF
CDR3 DNA: TGTGCCACCAGCAGAGACCCCTCGTCGGGACACCTCTATGGCTACACCTTC
J gene: TRBJ1-2
V gene: TRBV15
D gene: -
clone size: -

CDR3 protein: CASSQGPGRMTSGRGEQFF
CDR3 DNA: TGCGCCAGCAGCCAAGGTCCCGGACGGATGACTAGCGGGAGGGGGGAGCAGTTCTTC
J gene: TRBJ2-1
V gene: TRBV4-1
D gene: TRBD2
clone size: -

CDR3 protein: CAGTGTRGDNQPQHF
CDR3 DNA: TGCGCCGGGACAGGGACTCGTGGGGACAATCAGCCCCAGCATTTT
J gene: TRBJ1-5
V gene: TRBV23-1
D gene: TRBD1
clone size: -

CDR3 protein: CASSHGLISYNEQFF
CDR3 DNA: TGCGCCAGCAGCCACGGACTTATCTCCTACAATGAGCAGTTCTTC
J gene: TRBJ2-1
V gene: TRBV4-1
D gene: -
clone size: -

CDR3 protein: CASSQVGGITDTQYF
CDR3 DNA: TGTGCCAGCAGCCAAGTGGGGGGAATCACAGATACGCAGTATTTT
J gene: TRBJ2-3
V gene: TRBV14
D gene: -
clone size: -

CDR3 protein: CASLPPGGRAGEQFF
CDR3 DNA: TGTGCCAGCTTGCCCCCGGGCGGGAGGGCCGGTGAGCAGTTCTTC
J gene: TRBJ2-1
V gene: TRBV5-4
D gene: TRBD2
clone size: -

CDR3 protein: CASSRDREYEQYF
CDR3 DNA: TGTGCCAGTAGCCGGGACAGGGAATACGAGCAGTACTTC
J gene: TRBJ2-7
V gene: TRBV19
D gene: TRBD1
clone size: -

CDR3 protein: CASSPGQDWSTDTQYF
CDR3 DNA: TGCGCCAGCAGCCCGGGACAGGACTGGAGCACAGATACGCAGTATTTT
J gene: TRBJ2-3
V gene: TRBV5-1
D gene: TRBD1
clone size: once

CDR3 protein: CASSFTLNTEAFF
CDR3 DNA: TGTGCCAGCAGCTTCACTCTGAACACTGAAGCTTTCTTT
J gene: TRBJ1-1
V gene: TRBV6-6
D gene: -
clone size: -

CDR3 protein: CARSPDRGHPYGYTF
CDR3 DNA: TGTGCCAGAAGCCCGGACAGGGGGCACCCTTATGGCTACACCTTC
J gene: TRBJ1-2
V gene: TRBV5-3
D gene: TRBD1
clone size: -

CDR3 protein: CAARQGGTGELFF
CDR3 DNA: TGTGCCGCCAGGCAGGGGGGCACCGGGGAGCTGTTTTTT
J gene: TRBJ2-2
V gene: TRBV14
D gene: -
clone size: -

CDR3 protein: CASSIRDRYNEQFF
CDR3 DNA: TGTGCCAGCAGCATCCGGGACAGATACAATGAGCAGTTCTTC
J gene: TRBJ2-1
V gene: TRBV13
D gene: TRBD1
clone size: few

CDR3 protein: CAISERRDMSTEAFF
CDR3 DNA: TGTGCCATCAGTGAGCGCCGGGACATGTCCACTGAAGCTTTCTTT
J gene: TRBJ1-1
V gene: TRBV10-3
D gene: -
clone size: -

CDR3 protein: CASSEGWGHETQYF
CDR3 DNA: TGTGCCAGCAGTGAAGGGTGGGGACACGAGACCCAGTACTTC
J gene: TRBJ2-5
V gene: TRBV6-1
D gene: -
clone size: -

CDR3 protein: CASSLAGGGYNEQFF
CDR3 DNA: TGTGCCAGCAGCTTGGCAGGCGGGGGCTACAATGAGCAGTTCTTC
J gene: TRBJ2-1
V gene: TRBV5-4
D gene: TRBD2
clone size: -

CDR3 protein: CASSREGSHEQYF
CDR3 DNA: TGTGCCAGCAGTCGGGAGGGGTCCCACGAGCAGTACTTC
J gene: TRBJ2-7
V gene: TRBV5-8
D gene: TRBD2
clone size: -

CDR3 protein: CASSPGASNQPQHF
CDR3 DNA: TGTGCCAGTAGTCCGGGTGCTAGCAATCAGCCCCAGCATTTT
J gene: TRBJ1-5
V gene: TRBV19
D gene: -
clone size: -

CDR3 protein: CASSSGNQPQHF
CDR3 DNA: TGTGCCAGCAGCTCCGGGAATCAGCCCCAGCATTTT
J gene: TRBJ1-5
V gene: TRBV11-2
D gene: -
clone size: -

CDR3 protein: CASSPATSNGYTF
CDR3 DNA: TGTGCCAGCTCACCTGCGACTTCAAATGGCTACACCTTC
J gene: TRBJ1-2
V gene: TRBV18
D gene: -
clone size: -

CDR3 protein: CASSLGRADEQFF
CDR3 DNA: TGTGCCAGCAGCTTGGGCAGGGCGGATGAGCAGTTCTTC
J gene: TRBJ2-1
V gene: TRBV7-8
D gene: -
clone size: -

CDR3 protein: CATSRPRRGGHNEQFF
CDR3 DNA: TGTGCCACCAGCAGGCCACGGCGGGGGGGCCACAATGAGCAGTTCTTC
J gene: TRBJ2-1
V gene: TRBV15
D gene: TRBD2
clone size: -

CDR3 protein: CASSSLAGAFQDTQYF
CDR3 DNA: TGTGCCAGCAGTTCCTTAGCGGGGGCCTTCCAAGATACGCAGTATTTT
J gene: TRBJ2-3
V gene: TRBV6-5
D gene: TRBD2
clone size: -

CDR3 protein: CASSLGTGSTGELFF
CDR3 DNA: TGTGCCAGCAGCTTGGGGACAGGATCCACCGGGGAGCTGTTTTTT
J gene: TRBJ2-2
V gene: TRBV11-2
D gene: TRBD1
clone size: -

CDR3 protein: CASSSRQGRHEQYF
CDR3 DNA: TGTGCCAGCAGTTCTCGACAGGGCCGACACGAGCAGTACTTC
J gene: TRBJ2-7
V gene: TRBV27
D gene: TRBD1
clone size: -

CDR3 protein: CASSLWQGAGETQYF
CDR3 DNA: TGTGCCAGCAGCTTATGGCAGGGGGCAGGAGAGACCCAGTACTTC
J gene: TRBJ2-5
V gene: TRBV7-9
D gene: TRBD1
clone size: -

CDR3 protein: CASSLAVNQPQHF
CDR3 DNA: TGTGCCAGCAGCTTGGCCGTTAATCAGCCCCAGCATTTT
J gene: TRBJ1-5
V gene: TRBV5-6
D gene: -
clone size: -